This entry describes one T cell receptor beta chain. CDR1 is GTSNPN, CDR2 SVGIG, per germline (reference sequence). Germline trimming cut 0 bases from V and 0 bases from J; bases unmatched to any gene: 10. CDR3 length: 17 residues. Methods used by the authors: It was from reference gene primer amplification that nucleated cell counts were estimated. Clones were sequenced by immunoSEQ multiplex PCR, and TCRdb holds only the in-frame ones, with some missing. V and J calls and clone size are as listed in that table; D and trimming were resolved from the DNA. The table has about 98,000 clones, roughly 84% seen once. This record comes from a study of blood T cell repertoires in COVID-19. Study context: The United States, Italy and Spain were the sources of the acute and convalescent COVID-19 samples. The analysed material was cDNA or gDNA that came from T cells, B-cell-depleted T cells, or PBMCs.

The genes are TRBV30 and TRBJ1-1; 7 nucleotides agree with TRBD1. Sequencing used peripheral blood. The sequence came from a human donor in a cohort sampled during active COVID-19. The chain's CDR3 is CAWSVRGGSRMNTEAFF. The CDR3, as DNA: TGTGCCTGGAGTGTACGAGGGGGCAGTAGGATGAACACTGAAGCTTTCTTT.